The clone carrying this T cell receptor (beta chain) was seen more than once but under ten times. This record belongs to a study of blood T cell repertoires in COVID-19. TCRdb's copy holds only in-frame clones and misses some; the assay was immunoSEQ multiplex PCR. The data contain roughly 240,000 clones, 65% to 90% of them singletons. The specimen was peripheral blood. The sequence derives from a woman in her seventies with acute or convalescent COVID-19.

CDR3 bases: TGTGCCAGCAGCTTGGCCACAGCCGTCACTAATGAAAAACTGTTTTTT. Its protein is CASSLATAVTNEKLFF. V usage is TRBV7-2 and J usage is TRBJ1-4, with D unclear. Trimming cost V 3 bases and J 2 bases, with 13 bases left between them. The germline V gene encodes CDR1 SGHTA and CDR2 FQGNSA. There are 16 residues in the CDR3. Variable domain in full (rest from reference TRBV7-2 and TRBJ1-4): GAGVSQSPSNKVTEKGKDVELRCDPISGHTALYWYRQSLGQGLEFLIYFQGNSAPDKSGLPSDRFSAERTGGSVSTLTIQRTQQEDSAVYLCASSLATAVTNEKLFFGSGTQLSVL.